This T cell receptor beta chain derives from a study of blood T cells in healthy people across ages. Germline values: CDR1 MDHEN, CDR2 SYDVKM. The V gene lost 6 bases and the J gene lost 1 base, with 11 bases spanning the gap. This CDR3 is built from 14 residues. Comment on this clonotype: Its antigen is currently unknown.

Samples had at least 7 million PBMCs isolated from them. Study conclusions and caveats: Per million T cells, TCR beta diversity dropped about linearly as age rose.

A second PCR, run for about 7 to 11 cycles, used a sample-barcoded 5' primer plus a J-beta primer mix. Researchers report that a template-switch adaptor with 12 random nucleotides tagged each cDNA molecule. TCRdb redid the calling of the 5' RACE reads with MiXCR, one entry per CDR3 protein. The sample shows approximately 1.5 million distinct CDR3 sequences, 35% to 45% of them seen only once. The J gene is TRBJ2-3, the V gene TRBV28; D perhaps matches TRBD2 (6 bases). The source is a woman under 30 in good health. The sequencing input was blood. As DNA, the CDR3 is TGTGCCAGCAGGGACGGGAGCGGCACAGATACGCAGTATTTT. As protein: CASRDGSGTDTQYF.